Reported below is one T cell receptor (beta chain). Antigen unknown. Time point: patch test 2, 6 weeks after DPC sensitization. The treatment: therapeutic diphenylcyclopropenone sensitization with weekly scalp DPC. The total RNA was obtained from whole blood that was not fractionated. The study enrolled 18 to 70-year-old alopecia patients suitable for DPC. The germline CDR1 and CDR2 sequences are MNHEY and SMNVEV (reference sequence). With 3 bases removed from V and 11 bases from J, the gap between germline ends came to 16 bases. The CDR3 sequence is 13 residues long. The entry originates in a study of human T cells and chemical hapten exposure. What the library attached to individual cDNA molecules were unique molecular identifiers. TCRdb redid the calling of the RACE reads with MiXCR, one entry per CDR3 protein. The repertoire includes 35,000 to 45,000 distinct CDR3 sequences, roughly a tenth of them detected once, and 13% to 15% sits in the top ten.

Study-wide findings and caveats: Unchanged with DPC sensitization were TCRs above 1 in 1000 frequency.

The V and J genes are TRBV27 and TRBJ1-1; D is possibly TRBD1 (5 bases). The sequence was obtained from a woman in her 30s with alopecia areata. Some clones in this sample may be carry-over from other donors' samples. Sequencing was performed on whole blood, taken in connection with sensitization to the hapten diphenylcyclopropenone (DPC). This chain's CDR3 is CASSFGPGGGAFF. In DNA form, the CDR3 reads TGTGCCAGCAGTTTCGGACCCGGGGGTGGGGCTTTCTTT.